The 23 T cell receptor beta chains presented below share a single source sample, sequenced in a study of early T cells in non-severe SARS-CoV-2 infection (dated by TCRdb to about 2021). Receptors were amplified or captured by 5' RACE. Instrument on record: NextSeq 500. The public reads were reanalyzed by TCRdb: fastp trimming at Q25, MiXCR alignment, in-frame beta chains only. Rows are unified per CDR3 protein, each entry keeping the most common DNA and genes. The sample has approximately 42,000 distinct CDR3 sequences on record, over 5% of them singletons. Together, the top ten hold around 12% of the sample. The sequenced sample consisted of whole blood. These receptor sequences come from an adult who was a healthcare worker with PCR-confirmed SARS-CoV-2 infection or an uninfected control (not recorded which).

This clonotype was found a few times. The V call is TRBV20-1, the J call TRBJ2-5, with 9 bases fitting TRBD2. Germline CDR1 reads DFQATT; CDR2 reads SNEGSKA (reference sequence). The CDR3 has 15 residues. With V trimmed by 4 bases and J by 1 base, 7 bases remained unmatched. The CDR3 spells CSANFRLAAQETQYF. CDR3 coding DNA: TGCAGTGCTAATTTCCGACTAGCGGCCCAAGAGACCCAGTACTTC.

This clonotype is categorized as medium-sized (0.01 to 0.1%). The V and J genes are TRBV28 and TRBJ2-1; TRBD2 is a possible D gene (5 bases). Germline CDR1 MDHEN, CDR2 SYDVKM. Trimming took off 5 bases at V and 7 bases at J, with 15 bases between the two ends. The CDR3 contains 14 residues. In nucleotides, the CDR3 is TGTGCCAGCAGTCAGGCGGGCAGCTTAAATGAGCAGTTCTTC. This codes for CASSQAGSLNEQFF.

This chain connects TRBV6-2 or TRBV6-3 to TRBJ2-7, with D maybe TRBD1 (6 bases). The CDR3 consists of 13 residues. V was clipped by 8 bases and J by 4 bases, with 15 bases between them. Per the germline V gene, CDR1 is MNHEY and CDR2 is SVGEGT. CDR3 sequence: CASGRDNPYEQYF. The CDR3 coding sequence is TGTGCCAGCGGTCGGGACAACCCTTACGAGCAGTACTTC.

CDR3 nucleotide sequence: TGCAGTGCTACTCCGGGACAGACGTCCCTCCACTTT. This sequence encodes CSATPGQTSLHF. This sequence joins TRBV20-1 and TRBJ1-6; the match to TRBD1 covers 7 bases. V shed 4 bases and J 14 bases; nucleotides not matched to a gene: 8. This CDR3 is 12 amino acids long. From germline, CDR1 is DFQATT and CDR2 SNEGSKA (reference sequence).

This clonotype has at least ten counts. The V and J genes are TRBV30 and TRBJ1-6, with D possibly matching TRBD1 (6 bases). V was trimmed by 1 base and J by 14 bases, leaving 15 bases between them. The CDR3 runs 13 residues. The germline CDR1 and CDR2 sequences are GTSNPN and SVGIG (reference sequence). CDR3 loop: CAWSGGHTEALHF. The CDR3 DNA sequence: TGTGCCTGGAGTGGGGGACACACAGAGGCCCTCCACTTT.

The J gene is TRBJ2-1, the V gene TRBV12-3 or TRBV12-4, with D possibly called TRBD1 or TRBD2 (5 bases each). This CDR3 comprises 15 residues. The V and J ends lost 2 bases and 8 bases respectively, with 16 bases between them. CDR3 amino acids: CASSLRQRGGDEQFF. The CDR3 DNA is TGTGCCAGCAGTTTAAGACAGAGGGGTGGCGATGAGCAGTTCTTC.

The CDR3 nucleotides read TGTGCCAGCTCACCGACGGGCCAACATCAGCCCCAGCATTTT. The encoded protein is CASSPTGQHQPQHF. The V and J genes are TRBV18 and TRBJ1-5; D is undetermined. The CDR3 extends over 14 amino acids. Germline values: CDR1 KGHSH, CDR2 LQKENI. The V end lost 3 bases, the J end lost 5 bases, and 11 bases lay between the germline ends.

This clonotype appeared many times. The J gene is TRBJ2-1, the V gene TRBV4-1; D not resolved. This CDR3 is built from 16 residues. Trimming removed 0 bases at V and 4 bases at J, with 13 bases between. Germline lookup yields CDR1 MGHRA and CDR2 YSYEKL. The CDR3 region is CASSQESADRYNEQFF. The DNA for the CDR3 is TGCGCCAGCAGCCAAGAATCGGCGGATAGATACAATGAGCAGTTCTTC.

CDR3 coding DNA: TGTGCCAGCAGCTCCGACAGGGGCGCAAATCAGCCCCAGCATTTT. It codes for CASSSDRGANQPQHF. The chain links TRBV7-2 to TRBJ1-5; 8 bases align to TRBD1. This CDR3 has 15 residues. Germline loops: CDR1 SGHTA, CDR2 FQGNSA. The V segment lost 4 bases and the J segment 4 bases; nucleotides outside the gene matches: 6.

This clonotype has a count of ten or more. The V and J genes are TRBV24-1 and TRBJ1-5, with D hard to call. CDR1 and CDR2 from the germline V gene are KGHDR and SFDVKD. Trimming removed 5 bases at V and 2 bases at J, with 9 bases between. CDR3 length: 14 residues. The CDR3 is CATSGPGGNQPQHF. In DNA, the CDR3 is TGTGCCACCAGTGGGCCAGGAGGCAATCAGCCCCAGCATTTT.

There are many counts of this clonotype. J is TRBJ2-7 and V is TRBV12-3 or TRBV12-4; tentative D call: TRBD1 (5 bases). CDR3 length: 13 residues. The V end lost 4 bases, the J end lost 6 bases, and 13 bases lay between the germline ends. CDR3: CASSSPGMGEQYF. For the CDR3, the DNA is TGTGCCAGCAGTTCCCCAGGGATGGGCGAGCAGTACTTC.

The chain combines TRBV12-3 or TRBV12-4 with TRBJ1-5; no reliable D call. V gave up 6 bases and J gave up 2 bases, with 11 bases separating them. The CDR3 has 14 residues. In nucleotides, the CDR3 is TGTGCCAGCAGACGCAGCGCGGGCAATCAGCCCCAGCATTTT. Its protein product is CASRRSAGNQPQHF.

For this clonotype: A junction boundary mismatches the germline segment, possibly from a read error. J is TRBJ2-1 and V is TRBV5-4; TRBD2 agrees at 12 bases. Germline V gene sequence: CDR1 SGHNT, CDR2 YYREEE (reference sequence). The CDR3 loop spans 15 amino acids. This chain's CDR3 is CASRPSSGGAVEQIF. CDR3 nucleotide sequence: TGTGCCAGCAGACCTTCTAGCGGGGGGGCCGTTGAGCAGATCTTC.

This clonotype was picked up many times. This sequence joins TRBV9 and TRBJ1-2; 7 bases map to TRBD1. V lost 4 bases to trimming and J lost 4 bases; unmatched junction nucleotides: 10. The V gene's germline CDR1 is SGDLS and CDR2 YYNGEE. There are 15 residues in the CDR3. CDR3 sequence: CASSPITGDGYGYTF. The CDR3 nucleotides read TGTGCCAGCAGCCCGATCACAGGGGACGGCTATGGCTACACCTTC.

This clonotype was picked up many times. The chain joins TRBV5-1 to TRBJ1-2; 9 bases fit TRBD1. The germline gives CDR1 SGHRS, CDR2 YFSETQ. With 3 bases clipped from V and 3 bases from J, the junction kept 3 bases outside the gene matches. This CDR3 is built from 14 residues. CDR3 DNA sequence: TGCGCCAGCAGCTGGGACAGGGCTGACTATGGCTACACCTTC. Its protein product is CASSWDRADYGYTF. The full variable domain, with the rest looked up from reference TRBV5-1 and TRBJ1-2, is KAGVTQTPRYLIKTRGQQVTLSCSPISGHRSVSWYQQTPGQGLQFLFEYFSETQRNKGNFPGRFSGRQFSNSRSEMNVSTLELGDSALYLCASSWDRADYGYTFGSGTRLTVV.

This clonotype turned up a few times. The chain combines TRBV10-3 with TRBJ1-2, with no clear D. Trimming shortened V by 3 bases and J by 7 bases, and 21 bases separated the two germline ends. This CDR3 has 16 amino acids. The germline CDR1 and CDR2 sequences are ENHRY and SYGVKD. The CDR3 region has the DNA TGTGCCATCAGTGACGTGGGCTACATTTCTCTCTCTGGCTACACCTTC. As protein: CAISDVGYISLSGYTF.

Many counts were recorded for this clonotype. CDR3 nucleotides: TGCGCCAGCAGTCACAGGGGTACAGATACGCAGTATTTT. Its translation is CASSHRGTDTQYF. V gene TRBV4-1 combines with J gene TRBJ2-3; 7 nucleotides match TRBD1. Germline V gene lookup returns CDR1 MGHRA and CDR2 YSYEKL. V lost 6 bases, J lost 3 bases, and 3 bases stayed unmatched. The CDR3 sequence is 13 residues long.

This chain links TRBV5-1 with TRBJ1-1; D may be TRBD1 (6 bases). This CDR3 has 14 amino acids. Looked up from germline, CDR1 is SGHRS and CDR2 is YFSETQ. Deletions cut 0 bases from V and 1 base from J, with 7 bases between. For the CDR3, the DNA is TGCGCCAGCAGCTTGGGGGGACAGAACACTGAAGCTTTCTTT. Its protein is CASSLGGQNTEAFF.

The table lists this clonotype with many counts. The chain is built from TRBV28 and TRBJ2-5, with 8 bases identical to TRBD2. The CDR3 sequence is 15 residues long. Germline CDR1 reads MDHEN; CDR2 reads SYDVKM. V gave up 2 bases and J gave up 3 bases; unmatched junction bases: 5. This CDR3 is CASSLGTSGKETQYF. Written as DNA, the CDR3 is TGTGCCAGCAGTTTAGGCACTAGCGGCAAAGAGACCCAGTACTTC.

This clonotype was counted many times. The chain carries TRBV5-6 and TRBJ1-5; TRBD1 aligns across 11 bases. The CDR3 runs to 14 residues. The trim removed 2 bases at V and 6 bases at J, leaving 1 base unmatched. Germline loops: CDR1 SGHDT, CDR2 YYEEEE. CDR3 sequence (DNA): TGTGCCAGCAGCTTTGGACAGGGGGCTCAGCCCCAGCATTTT. Translated: CASSFGQGAQPQHF.

This clonotype occurred many times. Here the CDR3 DNA reads TGTGCCAGCAGTTACCAGGGGGGGTCCTATAATTCACCCCTCCACTTT. Translated: CASSYQGGSYNSPLHF. The chain couples TRBV6-6 to TRBJ1-6; 7 positions match TRBD1. CDR1 MNHNY and CDR2 SVGAGI come from the germline V gene (reference sequence). This CDR3 has 16 residues. V was clipped by 2 bases and J by 1 base; unmatched bases: 2.

This clonotype was recorded at least ten times. The V gene is TRBV2, the J gene TRBJ1-1, with a tentative D call TRBD1 (6 bases). V was trimmed by 3 bases and J by 4 bases, leaving 15 bases between them. This CDR3 region has 15 residues. In germline, CDR1 is SNHLY, CDR2 FYNNEI. CDR3 residues: CASSDIGGVGTEAFF. CDR3 nucleotide sequence: TGTGCCAGCAGTGACATTGGGGGCGTGGGCACTGAAGCTTTCTTT.

CDR3 coding DNA: TGCGCCAGCCGGATCGGGGTTTCCTACGAGCAGTACTTC. This sequence encodes CASRIGVSYEQYF. The V and J genes are TRBV5-1 and TRBJ2-7; possibly TRBD2 for D (5 bases). Trimming removed 7 bases at V and 1 base at J, with 12 bases between. This CDR3 contains 13 residues. Germline CDR1 and CDR2: SGHRS and YFSETQ.